This TCR beta chain emerged from a study of identical twins. Template switching created a universal primer site, and the cDNA included unique molecular identifiers. TCRdb reanalysed the 5' RACE reads using MiXCR and keeps one entry per CDR3 protein. The sample gives 1.5 million to 2 million distinct CDR3 sequences, around 29% of which show up once; around 0.3% is in the top ten. All of the donors were Caucasians in good health. This clonotype was detected only a few times. What it recognizes is unknown. The V gene's germline CDR1 is SNHLY and CDR2 FYNNEI. Trimming took 4 bases from V and 8 from J, leaving 14 bases between them. The CDR3 spans 13 residues. Notes on the study in general: Some out-of-frame alpha sequences were shared by twins, and these showed excess low generation probability. Conclusions relied on cross-sectional statistical analysis, not following the same donors.

Sample: cord blood. The rearrangement joins TRBV2 to TRBJ1-1; D might be TRBD1 (5 bases). This TCR came from a newborn girl in good health. This CDR3 is CASSATGRGEAFF. The CDR3 coding sequence is TGTGCCAGCAGTGCGACGGGACGGGGAGAAGCTTTCTTT.